This T cell receptor beta chain is drawn from a study of cytomegalovirus exposure and HLA in healthy donors. This clone showed up just a few times. Primers: 60 Vbeta forward and 13 Jbeta reverse. Clones were sequenced by immunoSEQ multiplex PCR, and TCRdb holds only the in-frame ones, with some missing. The sample gives approximately 130,000 clones, 81% of which show up once; around 2.2% is in the top ten. Germline lookup yields CDR1 SGHDT and CDR2 YYEEEE. The CDR3 loop spans 14 amino acids. The V end lost 0 bases, the J end lost 6 bases, and 7 bases lay between the germline ends. The chain links TRBV5-6 to TRBJ1-6; no clear D. The sample comprised PBMCs. The sequence came from a woman in her thirties or forties in good health and CMV-seronegative. CDR3 protein: CASSLGETNSPLHF. In nucleotides, the CDR3 is TGTGCCAGCAGCTTGGGGGAGACTAATTCACCCCTCCACTTT.